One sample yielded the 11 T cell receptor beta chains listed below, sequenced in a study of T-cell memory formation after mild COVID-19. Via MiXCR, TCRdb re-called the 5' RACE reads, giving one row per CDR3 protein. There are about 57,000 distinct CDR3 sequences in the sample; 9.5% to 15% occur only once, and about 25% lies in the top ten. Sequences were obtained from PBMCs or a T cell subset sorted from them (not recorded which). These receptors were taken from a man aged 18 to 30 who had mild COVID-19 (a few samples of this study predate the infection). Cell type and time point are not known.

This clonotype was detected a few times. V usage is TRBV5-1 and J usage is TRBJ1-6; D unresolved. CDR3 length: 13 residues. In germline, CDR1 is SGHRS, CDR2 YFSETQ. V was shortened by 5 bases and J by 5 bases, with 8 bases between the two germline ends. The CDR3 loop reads CASRGLDNSPLHF. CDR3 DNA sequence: TGCGCCAGCAGGGGTCTCGATAATTCACCCCTCCACTTT.

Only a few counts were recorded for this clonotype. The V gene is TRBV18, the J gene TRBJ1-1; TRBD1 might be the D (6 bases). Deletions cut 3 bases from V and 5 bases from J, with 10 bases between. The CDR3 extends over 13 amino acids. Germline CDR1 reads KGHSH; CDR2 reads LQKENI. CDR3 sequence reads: CASSPQGHTEAFF. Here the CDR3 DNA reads TGTGCCAGCTCACCGCAGGGGCATACTGAAGCTTTCTTT. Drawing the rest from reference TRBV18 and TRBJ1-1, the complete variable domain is NAGVMQNPRHLVRRRGQEARLRCSPMKGHSHVYWYRQLPEEGLKFMVYLQKENIIDESGMPKERFSAEFPKEGPSILRIQQVVRGDSAAYFCASSPQGHTEAFFGQGTRLTVV.

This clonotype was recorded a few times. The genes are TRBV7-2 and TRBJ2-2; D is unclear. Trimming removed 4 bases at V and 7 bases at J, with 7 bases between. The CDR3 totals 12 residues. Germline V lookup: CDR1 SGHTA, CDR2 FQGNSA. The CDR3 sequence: CASSSYYGELFF. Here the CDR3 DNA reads TGTGCCAGCAGCTCTTATTACGGGGAGCTGTTTTTT.

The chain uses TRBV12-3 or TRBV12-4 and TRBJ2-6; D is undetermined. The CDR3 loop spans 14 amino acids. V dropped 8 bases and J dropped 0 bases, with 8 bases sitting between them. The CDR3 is CASDLGSGANVLTF. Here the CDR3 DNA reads TGTGCCAGCGATCTAGGCTCTGGGGCCAACGTCCTGACTTTC.

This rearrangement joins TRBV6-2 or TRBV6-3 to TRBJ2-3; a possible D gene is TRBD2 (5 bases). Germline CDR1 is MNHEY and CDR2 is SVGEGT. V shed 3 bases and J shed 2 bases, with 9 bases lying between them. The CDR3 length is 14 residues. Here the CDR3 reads CASSYTGDTDTQYF. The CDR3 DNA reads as TGTGCCAGCAGTTATACCGGGGACACAGATACGCAGTATTTT.

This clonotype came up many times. The CDR3 region has the DNA TGTGCCAGCAGCTTTAGGACATCAAGCTCCTACGAGCAGTACTTC. It is translated as CASSFRTSSSYEQYF. V and J are TRBV7-6 and TRBJ2-7; D might be TRBD1 (5 bases). V was clipped by 3 bases and J by 0 bases, with 12 bases between them. The CDR3 loop spans 15 amino acids. Germline CDR1 and CDR2: SGHVS and FNYEAQ.

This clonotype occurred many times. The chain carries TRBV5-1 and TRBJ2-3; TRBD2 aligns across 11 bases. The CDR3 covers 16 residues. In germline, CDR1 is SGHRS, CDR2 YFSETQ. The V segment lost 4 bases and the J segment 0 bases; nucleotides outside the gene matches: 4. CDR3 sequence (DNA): TGCGCCAGCAGCCCAAGACTAGCGGGGAGCACAGATACGCAGTATTTT. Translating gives CASSPRLAGSTDTQYF.

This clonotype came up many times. Here the CDR3 DNA reads TGTGCTAGCAGCTTAGCTCGGACTAGCGGAGGGTATCGAGAGCAGTACGTC. Amino acids: CASSLARTSGGYREQYV. The chain employs TRBV7-7 and TRBJ2-7, with TRBD2 identical over 10 bases. CDR3 length: 17 amino acids. Per germline, CDR1 SSHAT and CDR2 FNYEAQ (reference sequence).

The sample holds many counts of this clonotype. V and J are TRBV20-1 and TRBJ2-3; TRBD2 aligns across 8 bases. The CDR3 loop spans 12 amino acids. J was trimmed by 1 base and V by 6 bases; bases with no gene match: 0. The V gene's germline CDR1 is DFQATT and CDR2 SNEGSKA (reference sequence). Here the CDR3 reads CSARGGTDTQYF. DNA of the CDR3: TGCAGTGCGCGGGGGGGCACAGATACGCAGTATTTT.

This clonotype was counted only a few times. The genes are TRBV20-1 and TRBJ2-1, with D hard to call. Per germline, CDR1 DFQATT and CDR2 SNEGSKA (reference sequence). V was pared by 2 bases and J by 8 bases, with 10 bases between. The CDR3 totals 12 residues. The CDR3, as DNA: TGCAGTGCTAGAACCCCCCCCCATGAGCAGTTCTTC. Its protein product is CSARTPPHEQFF.

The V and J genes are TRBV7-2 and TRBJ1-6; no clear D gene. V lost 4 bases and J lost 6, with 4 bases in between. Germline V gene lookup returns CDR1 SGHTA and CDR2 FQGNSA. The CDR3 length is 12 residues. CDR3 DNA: TGTGCCAGCAGCTACCGTAATTCACCCCTCCACTTT. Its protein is CASSYRNSPLHF.